This T cell receptor beta chain was sequenced during a study of human T cells and chemical hapten exposure. Across the study: On approximately 2 cm by approximately 2 cm of upper inner arm skin, sensitization was performed with 2% DPC.

Study-wide results and limits: Expanded TCRs formed significantly more large CDR3 similarity clusters than controls.

TCRdb ran MiXCR on the RACE reads and lists one entry per CDR3 protein. The sample yields about 98,000 distinct CDR3 sequences, 11% seen once. As for this clonotype: Antigen unknown.

The time point was: pre-sensitization, week 0. Documented treatment: therapeutic diphenylcyclopropenone sensitization with weekly scalp DPC. Blood was collected ahead of every patch test applied. It was unfractionated whole blood from which total RNA was extracted. V gave up 5 bases and J gave up 2 bases; unmatched junction bases: 3. The CDR3 spans 15 residues. Germline lookup yields CDR1 DFQATT and CDR2 SNEGSKA (reference sequence). Sequenced material: whole blood, taken in connection with sensitization to the hapten diphenylcyclopropenone (DPC). This clonotype was sampled from a woman aged 55-69 years with alopecia areata. Some clones in this sample may be carry-over from other donors' samples. This chain links TRBV20-1 with TRBJ2-6; TRBD1 aligns across 10 bases. CDR3 DNA: TGCAGTGCTGGAGGACAGGGGGCTGGGGCCAACGTCCTGACTTTC. It encodes CSAGGQGAGANVLTF.